A selection of T cell receptor beta chains follows, all from one sample in a study of graft-versus-host responses after intestinal transplantation. TCRdb keeps only in-frame clones here, not all; method: immunoSEQ multiplex PCR. The table includes about 9,600 clones, about 88% detected once. This specimen was ileum tissue, taken less than 850 days after intestinal transplantation. The source is a human patient who received an intestinal transplant, so some T cells may come from the graft donor. Each CDR3 is given with its conserved first and last residue. A D gene is named only where the DNA matches it firmly. Size is stated for part of the rows, as once, few or many counts, or as a class when the clone is expanded.

D	V	length	size	J	CDR3	DNA
.	TRBV4-1	16	.	TRBJ1-5	CASSDWPGIKHQPQHF	TGCGCCAGCAGCGACTGGCCGGGAATTAAGCATCAGCCCCAGCATTTT
.	TRBV19	13	.	TRBJ2-7	CASRDYRVDEQYF	TGTGCCAGTAGAGATTACAGGGTCGACGAGCAGTACTTC
.	TRBV30	11	.	TRBJ1-2	CVEYANYGYTF	TGTGTGGAGTATGCTAACTATGGCTACACCTTC
.	TRBV21-1	17	.	TRBJ2-2	CASSKVFGQGNTGELFF	.
TRBD1	TRBV19	15	.	TRBJ1-4	CASAPDRVEEEKLFF	TGTGCCAGCGCCCCAGACAGGGTAGAGGAAGAAAAACTGTTTTTT
.	TRBV7-3	14	.	TRBJ1-6	CASSLLALEAPLHF	TGTGCCAGCAGCTTATTGGCCCTCGAGGCACCCCTCCACTTT
TRBD2	TRBV7-6	19	.	TRBJ2-6	CASSLVSGGPTSGANVLTF	TGTGCCAGCAGCTTAGTTTCGGGAGGTCCCACCTCTGGGGCCAACGTCCTGACTTTC
.	TRBV5-1	15	once	TRBJ2-5	CASSFTRGLQETQYF	TGCGCCAGCAGTTTCACTAGGGGCCTACAAGAGACCCAGTACTTC
.	TRBV7-7	15	.	TRBJ1-5	CASSYQGYSNQPQHF	TGTGCCAGCAGCTACCAGGGGTATAGCAATCAGCCCCAGCATTTT
.	TRBV19	15	.	TRBJ1-1	CASSILPGENTEAFF	TGTGCCAGTAGTATACTCCCCGGGGAGAACACTGAAGCTTTCTTT
.	TRBV5-1	14	.	TRBJ2-2	CASTGQGNTGELFF	TGCGCCAGCACAGGGCAGGGGAACACCGGGGAGCTGTTTTTT
.	TRBV5-5	14	.	TRBJ1-2	CASSTTGSQGGYTF	TGTGCCAGCAGTACCACGGGCTCGCAGGGTGGCTACACCTTC
.	TRBV6-5	15	few	TRBJ1-2	CASKRPGRSQNGYTF	TGTGCCAGCAAAAGACCGGGACGGTCGCAGAATGGCTACACCTTC
TRBD2	TRBV9	15	.	TRBJ2-1	CASSVSSGTYNEQFF	TGTGCCAGCAGCGTTTCTAGCGGGACCTACAATGAGCAGTTCTTC
.	TRBV7-9	16	once	TRBJ1-6	CASSLAGLLYNSPLHF	TGTGCCAGCAGCTTAGCGGGACTCCTCTATAATTCACCCCTCCACTTT
.	TRBV21-1	13	.	TRBJ2-7	CASSKVEGYEQYF	TGTGCCAGCAGCAAAGTAGAAGGTTACGAGCAGTACTTC
.	TRBV6-5	15	.	TRBJ2-6	CASSYSGPGANVLTF	TGTGCCAGCAGTTACTCGGGGCCTGGGGCCAACGTCCTGACTTTC
.	TRBV19	14	.	TRBJ1-5	CATMGGRTNQPQHF	TGTGCCACCATGGGCGGGAGAACTAATCAGCCCCAGCATTTT
TRBD2	TRBV13	17	.	TRBJ2-5	CASSHWGLAGGQETQYF	TGTGCCAGCAGCCATTGGGGATTAGCGGGAGGTCAAGAGACCCAGTACTTC
.	TRBV30	14	once	TRBJ2-2	CAWRIGGNTGELFF	TGTGCCTGGAGAATAGGCGGAAACACCGGGGAGCTGTTTTTT
.	TRBV18	13	.	TRBJ2-7	CASSPPGDYEQYF	TGTGCCAGCTCACCGCCTGGGGACTACGAGCAGTACTTC
.	TRBV6-5	15	once	TRBJ2-7	CASSYSYRAEYEQYF	TGTGCCAGCAGTTACTCGTATCGGGCAGAATACGAGCAGTACTTC
.	TRBV27	16	.	TRBJ2-7	CASRVDGSSTGYEQYF	TGTGCCAGTCGCGTAGACGGGAGCTCAACTGGGTACGAGCAGTACTTC
.	TRBV6-6	16	.	TRBJ2-3	CASSLAVRGGTDTQYF	TGTGCCAGCAGTTTGGCGGTGAGGGGGGGCACAGATACGCAGTATTTT
TRBD1	TRBV7-9	15	.	TRBJ2-5	CASSPGQGAWETQYF	TGTGCCAGCAGCCCGGGGCAGGGGGCGTGGGAGACCCAGTACTTC